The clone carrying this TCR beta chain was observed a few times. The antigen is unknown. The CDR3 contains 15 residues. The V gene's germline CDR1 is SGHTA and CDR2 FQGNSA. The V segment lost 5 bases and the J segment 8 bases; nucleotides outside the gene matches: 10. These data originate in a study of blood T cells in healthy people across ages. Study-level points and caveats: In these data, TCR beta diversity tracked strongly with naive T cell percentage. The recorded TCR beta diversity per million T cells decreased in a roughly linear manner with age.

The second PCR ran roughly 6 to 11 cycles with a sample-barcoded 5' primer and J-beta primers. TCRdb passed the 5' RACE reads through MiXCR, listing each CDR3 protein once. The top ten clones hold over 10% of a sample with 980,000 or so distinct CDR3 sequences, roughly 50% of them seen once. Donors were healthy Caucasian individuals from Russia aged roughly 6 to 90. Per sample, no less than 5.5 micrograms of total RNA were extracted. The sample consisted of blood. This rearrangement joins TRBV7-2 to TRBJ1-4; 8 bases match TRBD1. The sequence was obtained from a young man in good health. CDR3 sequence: CASSTQQGVWEKLFF. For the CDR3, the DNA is TGTGCCAGCAGCACCCAACAGGGGGTATGGGAAAAACTGTTTTTT.